The 32 T cell receptor beta chains reported below all come from one sample, sequenced in a study of shared clonotypes between healthy human individuals. Data came from immunoSEQ multiplex PCR; TCRdb stores just in-frame clones and leaves some out. Among some 2.4 million clones listed, approximately 94% were seen once. The material sequenced was naive CD4+ T cells from PBMCs. Documented subset: CD45RA+ positively selected. The receptors derive from a man aged 18-30 years in good health. Some clones in this sample may be carry-over from other donors' samples.

The V and J genes are TRBV9 and TRBJ2-5, with D maybe TRBD2 (5 bases). CDR1 and CDR2 from the germline V gene are SGDLS and YYNGEE. V lost 1 base to trimming and J lost 7 bases, with 17 bases between them. This CDR3 comprises 15 residues. CDR3 loop: CASSVQSSAGGTQYF. CDR3 DNA sequence: TGTGCCAGCAGCGTACAAAGTAGCGCTGGTGGGACCCAGTACTTC.

Written as DNA, the CDR3 is TGTGCCAGCAGTGACCAGGAAAGGGTGGGCAATCAGCCCCAGCATTTT. Its translation is CASSDQERVGNQPQHF. The chain links TRBV6-4 to TRBJ1-5; D remains unclear. CDR3 length: 16 residues. The V gene's germline CDR1 is MRHNA and CDR2 SNTAGT. The V and J ends lost 2 bases and 2 bases respectively, with 13 bases between them.

The V call is TRBV29-1, the J call TRBJ2-6, with TRBD1 identical over 8 bases. There are 14 residues in the CDR3. V shed 7 bases, J shed 1 base, and the junction held 3 bases outside the gene matches. The germline CDR1 and CDR2 sequences are SQVTM and ANQGSEA. CDR3 sequence reads: CSAQGASGANVLTF. The CDR3 DNA follows: TGCAGCGCCCAGGGGGCATCTGGGGCCAACGTCCTGACTTTC.

The rearrangement links TRBV6-1 to TRBJ2-1; D remains unclear. Trimming took 4 bases from V and 6 from J, leaving 13 bases between them. This CDR3 has 14 amino acids. Germline V gives CDR1 MNHNS, CDR2 SASEGT. In nucleotides, the CDR3 is TGTGCCAGCAGTGGAAGGCTAGTGATCAATGAGCAGTTCTTC. Translation gives CASSGRLVINEQFF.

This rearrangement joins TRBV7-3 to TRBJ2-3, with 15 bases fitting TRBD2. The CDR3 loop spans 17 amino acids. Trimming cost V 8 bases and J 3 bases; bases outside gene matches: 9. Per germline, CDR1 SGHTA and CDR2 FQGTGA. This CDR3 reads CASSRGLAGGVTDTQYF. DNA of the CDR3: TGTGCCAGCTCCAGAGGACTAGCGGGAGGGGTAACAGATACGCAGTATTTT.

Turning to this clone: The same CDR3 can be traced to other DNA sequences in this sample. The gene calls are TRBV11-2 and TRBJ2-6; no definite D call. Germline CDR1 is SGHAT and CDR2 is FQNNGV. The ends were cut back, 6 bases at V and 0 bases at J, with 9 bases in the middle. The CDR3 is 15 residues long. CDR3 in amino acids: CASSPQLSGANVLTF. The CDR3 DNA sequence: TGTGCCAGCAGTCCTCAGCTCTCTGGGGCCAACGTCCTGACTTTC.

In this sample, this clone turned up once. The chain uses TRBV29-1 and TRBJ2-7, with 10 bases aligning to TRBD1. This CDR3 contains 14 residues. Germline V gives CDR1 SQVTM, CDR2 ANQGSEA. V lost 6 bases and J lost 3; bases outside the gene matches: 8. CDR3 sequence reads: CSVEDRGAGYEQYF. CDR3 coding DNA: TGCAGCGTAGAGGACAGGGGGGCGGGCTACGAGCAGTACTTC.

The genes are TRBV5-6 and TRBJ2-1; the match to TRBD1 covers 8 bases. CDR1 and CDR2 (germline): SGHDT, YYEEEE. V lost 4 bases, J lost 0 bases, and 9 bases stayed unmatched. CDR3 length: 17 amino acids. The CDR3 DNA is TGTGCCAGCAGCCTCCTCCGGGACAGGCACTCCTACAATGAGCAGTTCTTC. This translates into CASSLLRDRHSYNEQFF.

The rearrangement joins TRBV9 to TRBJ2-5, with D unclear. The CDR3 sequence is 16 residues long. The V and J ends lost 0 bases and 1 base respectively, with 13 bases between them. Per the germline V gene, CDR1 is SGDLS and CDR2 is YYNGEE. The CDR3 spells CASSVGSSSPQETQYF. The CDR3 DNA reads as TGTGCCAGCAGCGTAGGTTCTAGTTCCCCCCAAGAGACCCAGTACTTC.

The chain uses TRBV6-4 and TRBJ2-3; no firm D call. The length of the CDR3 is 16 residues. Trimming removed 6 bases at V and 5 bases at J, with 21 bases between. In germline, CDR1 is MRHNA, CDR2 SNTAGT. The CDR3 DNA reads TGTGCCAGCAGCCAACGCCACTCAGGAACACAAGATACGCAGTATTTT. It is translated as CASSQRHSGTQDTQYF.

CDR3 bases: TGTGCCAGCAACGGACTAGCGGGGCCAGCGACGGAGACCCAGTACTTC. Amino acids: CASNGLAGPATETQYF. This chain uses TRBV2 with TRBJ2-5; TRBD2 matches 12 bases. The CDR3 loop spans 16 amino acids. J gave up 5 bases and V 7 bases, and 11 bases lay outside the gene matches. Germline lookup yields CDR1 SNHLY and CDR2 FYNNEI.

The count of this clone is one. This chain uses TRBV30 with TRBJ1-2; no definite D call. In germline, CDR1 is GTSNPN, CDR2 SVGIG (reference sequence). V lost 0 bases and J lost 3, with 8 bases in between. CDR3 length equals 13 residues. CDR3 sequence (DNA): TGTGCCTGGAGTGTAGGGCAATACTATGGCTACACCTTC. Translated, it gives CAWSVGQYYGYTF. Looking up the rest from reference TRBV30 and TRBJ1-2 gives the full variable domain: SQTIHQWPATLVQPVGSPLSLECTVEGTSNPNLYWYRQAAGRGLQLLFYSVGIGQISSEVPQNLSASRPQDRQFILSSKKLLLSDSGFYLCAWSVGQYYGYTFGSGTRLTVV.

The chain couples TRBV9 to TRBJ1-5, with a weak D call TRBD1 (6 bases). Germline CDR1 reads SGDLS; CDR2 reads YYNGEE. The CDR3 totals 13 residues. V gave up 4 bases and J gave up 11 bases, with 16 bases separating them. CDR3 region: CASSPGAFRAQHF. The CDR3 DNA reads as TGTGCCAGCAGCCCAGGGGCCTTTCGGGCCCAGCATTTT.

The chain couples TRBV5-1 to TRBJ2-1; 15 positions match TRBD2. The CDR3 runs to 17 residues. Trimming took 4 bases from V and 5 from J; bases not matched to a gene: 7. In germline, CDR1 is SGHRS, CDR2 YFSETQ. This CDR3 reads CASSRGLAGGVDNEQFF. The CDR3 region has the DNA TGCGCCAGCAGCCGTGGACTAGCGGGAGGGGTCGACAATGAGCAGTTCTTC.

The chain joins TRBV6-1 to TRBJ2-3; perhaps TRBD2 as D (5 bases). V was trimmed by 7 bases and J by 0 bases, leaving 8 bases between them. The CDR3 runs 13 residues. The germline V gene encodes CDR1 MNHNS and CDR2 SASEGT. The CDR3 nucleotides are TGTGCCAGCACGGGGTCTAGCACAGATACGCAGTATTTT. Translated: CASTGSSTDTQYF.

The chain is built from TRBV5-1 and TRBJ2-7; D ambiguous. Trimming pared 0 bases from V and 5 bases from J, leaving 6 bases between. Per the germline V gene, CDR1 is SGHRS and CDR2 is YFSETQ. This CDR3 is 12 amino acids long. CDR3 protein: CASSLAPNEQYF. DNA of the CDR3: TGCGCCAGCAGCTTGGCCCCGAACGAGCAGTACTTC. Together with reference TRBV5-1 and TRBJ2-7, the CDR3 gives the full variable domain: KAGVTQTPRYLIKTRGQQVTLSCSPISGHRSVSWYQQTPGQGLQFLFEYFSETQRNKGNFPGRFSGRQFSNSRSEMNVSTLELGDSALYLCASSLAPNEQYFGPGTRLTVT.

The CDR3: CASMLNTEAFF. The CDR3 DNA reads as TGTGCCAGCATGTTGAACACTGAAGCTTTCTTT. This sequence joins TRBV2 and TRBJ1-1; D not resolved. The ends were cut back, 7 bases at V and 0 bases at J, with 3 bases in the middle. The CDR3 runs to 11 residues. CDR1 is SNHLY and CDR2 is FYNNEI in the germline V gene.

This clone has only one observation. This chain connects TRBV7-9 to TRBJ2-3; D is undetermined. Per the germline V gene, CDR1 is SEHNR and CDR2 is FQNEAQ (reference sequence). With 0 bases removed from V and 4 bases from J, the gap between germline ends came to 11 bases. The CDR3 sequence is 15 residues long. CDR3 loop: CASSLAVVGADTQYF. In DNA, the CDR3 is TGTGCCAGCAGCTTAGCCGTGGTTGGGGCAGATACGCAGTATTTT. The whole variable domain, filled in from reference TRBV7-9 and TRBJ2-3, reads DTGVSQNPRHKITKRGQNVTFRCDPISEHNRLYWYRQTLGQGPEFLTYFQNEAQLEKSRLLSDRFSAERPKGSFSTLEIQRTEQGDSAMYLCASSLAVVGADTQYFGPGTRLTVL.

This sequence joins TRBV28 and TRBJ1-2; D call uncertain. V lost 3 bases, J lost 4 bases, and 12 bases lay in between. The CDR3 sequence is 14 residues long. CDR1 MDHEN and CDR2 SYDVKM come from the germline V gene. The CDR3 loop is CASSLYRRVYGYTF. DNA for the CDR3: TGTGCCAGCAGTTTGTATCGGCGGGTCTATGGCTACACCTTC.

The gene calls are TRBV5-6 and TRBJ2-1; 8 bases fit TRBD2. The CDR3 has 14 residues. Germline values: CDR1 SGHDT, CDR2 YYEEEE. V was pared by 5 bases and J by 7 bases, with 8 bases of the junction left unmatched. CDR3 sequence: CASRPAGGGNEQFF. CDR3 in DNA: TGTGCCAGCAGACCCGCTGGCGGGGGGAATGAGCAGTTCTTC.

In this sample, this clone turned up once. The chain joins TRBV11-2 to TRBJ2-3, with D possibly TRBD1 on 5 matching bases. The CDR3 spans 16 residues. The germline V gene has CDR1 SGHAT and CDR2 FQNNGV. The ends were cut back, 5 bases at V and 7 bases at J, with 22 bases in the middle. Here the CDR3 DNA reads TGTGCCAGCAGCCCCCCAGGGTGGGGATCGAAATATACGCAGTATTTT. This sequence encodes CASSPPGWGSKYTQYF.

CDR3 nucleotides: TGTGCCAGCAGTTCCAATACTCGGGCAACTAATGAAAAACTGTTTTTT. Its protein is CASSSNTRATNEKLFF. The chain is built from TRBV28 and TRBJ1-4; D gene unclear. Germline loops: CDR1 MDHEN, CDR2 SYDVKM. V lost 4 bases to trimming and J lost 0 bases, with 12 bases between them. CDR3 length: 16 residues.

The chain links TRBV6-6 to TRBJ1-4; TRBD1 might be the D (6 bases). V was shortened by 6 bases and J by 8 bases, with 19 bases between the two germline ends. This CDR3 has 15 amino acids. Germline assignment: CDR1 MNHNY and CDR2 SVGAGI (reference sequence). The CDR3 protein is CASSRKPGQGEKLFF. In nucleotides, the CDR3 is TGTGCCAGCAGCCGAAAGCCGGGACAAGGGGAAAAACTGTTTTTT.

The V call is TRBV9, the J call TRBJ2-2, with D uncertain. CDR3 length: 18 residues. In germline, CDR1 is SGDLS, CDR2 YYNGEE. Trimming removed 3 bases at V and 7 bases at J, with 25 bases between. CDR3 sequence reads: CASSAQPIRTSGGGELFF. The CDR3 DNA reads TGTGCCAGCAGCGCGCAACCTATACGGACCAGTGGCGGCGGGGAGCTGTTTTTT.

A note on this clone: The identical CDR3 is also encoded by other nucleotide sequences in the sample. The chain combines TRBV11-2 with TRBJ2-1; D possibly corresponds to TRBD1 (5 bases). Trimming cost V 4 bases and J 2 bases, with 6 bases left between them. Looked up from germline, CDR1 is SGHAT and CDR2 is FQNNGV. The CDR3 extends over 13 amino acids. CDR3 coding DNA: TGTGCCAGCAGCTGGGGCCCCTACAATGAGCAGTTCTTC. This codes for CASSWGPYNEQFF.

The rearrangement uses TRBV11-3 and TRBJ2-7; 9 nucleotides line up with TRBD1. The ends lost 5 bases at V and 7 bases at J; junction bases unmatched: 9. Germline-derived CDR1 and CDR2 are SGHNT and YENEEA. The CDR3 has 14 amino acids. DNA of the CDR3: TGTGCCAGCAGCAAAGGACAGGGGCCTACGGAGCAGTACTTC. Encoded protein: CASSKGQGPTEQYF. Looking up the rest from reference TRBV11-3 and TRBJ2-7 gives the full variable domain: EAGVVQSPRYKIIEKKQPVAFWCNPISGHNTLYWYLQNLGQGPELLIRYENEEAVDDSQLPKDRFSAERLKGVDSTLKIQPAELGDSAVYLCASSKGQGPTEQYFGPGTRLTVT.

This sequence joins TRBV4-2 and TRBJ2-1; D is unclear. CDR1 and CDR2 (germline): LGHNA, YNFKEQ. This CDR3 spans 16 amino acids. V shed 3 bases and J shed 0 bases, with 12 bases lying between them. This CDR3 reads CASSQPDSSSYNEQFF. The CDR3 coding sequence is TGTGCCAGCAGCCAGCCCGACTCCAGCTCCTACAATGAGCAGTTCTTC.

The chain couples TRBV4-2 to TRBJ2-1; TRBD2 matches 11 bases. CDR1 and CDR2 (germline): LGHNA, YNFKEQ. V lost 0 bases, J lost 8 bases, and 9 bases stayed unmatched. This CDR3 has 17 residues. The CDR3 region is CASSQDPSSGRYDEQFF. CDR3 DNA sequence: TGTGCCAGCAGCCAAGATCCCTCTAGCGGGAGGTACGATGAGCAGTTCTTC.

The rearrangement links TRBV15 to TRBJ1-3; D unresolved. CDR1 is LNHNV and CDR2 is YYDKDF in the germline V gene (reference sequence). The length of the CDR3 is 16 residues. Trimming cost V 3 bases and J 0 bases, with 12 bases left between them. CDR3 sequence: CATSRVQDLSGNTIYF. The CDR3 DNA reads TGTGCCACCAGCAGGGTGCAGGACCTCTCTGGAAACACCATATATTTT.

The rearrangement uses TRBV5-1 and TRBJ2-7; TRBD1 matches 11 bases. This CDR3 has 15 amino acids. With V trimmed by 4 bases and J by 2 bases, 5 bases remained unmatched. The germline V gene has CDR1 SGHRS and CDR2 YFSETQ. The CDR3 region is CASSPGTGGTYEQYF. The CDR3, as DNA: TGCGCCAGCAGCCCCGGGACAGGGGGAACCTACGAGCAGTACTTC. Using reference TRBV5-1 and TRBJ2-7 for the parts outside the CDR3, the full variable domain is KAGVTQTPRYLIKTRGQQVTLSCSPISGHRSVSWYQQTPGQGLQFLFEYFSETQRNKGNFPGRFSGRQFSNSRSEMNVSTLELGDSALYLCASSPGTGGTYEQYFGPGTRLTVT.

For this clone: The same CDR3 also results from other DNA sequences found in this sample. The chain joins TRBV7-3 to TRBJ2-2; D is unclear. V lost 5 bases, J lost 1 base, and 5 bases lay in between. The CDR3 covers 13 residues. Per the germline V gene, CDR1 is SGHTA and CDR2 is FQGTGA. CDR3 bases: TGTGCCAGCAGCAGTGGGAACACCGGGGAGCTGTTTTTT. It is translated as CASSSGNTGELFF.

This clone was seen only once. This chain links TRBV28 with TRBJ2-2, with 10 bases matching TRBD2. CDR1 and CDR2 from the germline V gene are MDHEN and SYDVKM. V was pared by 4 bases and J by 0 bases, with 5 bases of the junction left unmatched. The CDR3 extends over 17 amino acids. CDR3 bases: TGTGCCAGCAGTTCTAGCGGGAGCGCCGCGAACACCGGGGAGCTGTTTTTT. Translated, it gives CASSSSGSAANTGELFF.